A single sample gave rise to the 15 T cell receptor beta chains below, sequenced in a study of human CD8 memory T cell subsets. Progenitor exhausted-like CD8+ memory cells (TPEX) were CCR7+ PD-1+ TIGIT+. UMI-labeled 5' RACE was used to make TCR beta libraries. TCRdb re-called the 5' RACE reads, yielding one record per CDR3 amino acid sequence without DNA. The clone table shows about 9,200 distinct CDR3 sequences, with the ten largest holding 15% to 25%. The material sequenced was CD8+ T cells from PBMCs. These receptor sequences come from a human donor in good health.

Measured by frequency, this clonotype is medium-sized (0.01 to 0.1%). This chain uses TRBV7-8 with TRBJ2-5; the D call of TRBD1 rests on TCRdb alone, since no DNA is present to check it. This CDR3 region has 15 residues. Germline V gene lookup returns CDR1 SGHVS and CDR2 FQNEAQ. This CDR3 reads CASRYTGGHSETQYF.

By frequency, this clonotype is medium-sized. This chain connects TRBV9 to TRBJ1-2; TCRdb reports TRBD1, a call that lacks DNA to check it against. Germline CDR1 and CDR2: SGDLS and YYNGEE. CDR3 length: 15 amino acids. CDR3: CASSPDTGGGYGYTF.

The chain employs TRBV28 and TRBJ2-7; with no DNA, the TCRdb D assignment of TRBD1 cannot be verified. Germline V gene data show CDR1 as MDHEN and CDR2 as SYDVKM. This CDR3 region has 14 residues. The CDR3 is CASTPTGVSHEQYF.

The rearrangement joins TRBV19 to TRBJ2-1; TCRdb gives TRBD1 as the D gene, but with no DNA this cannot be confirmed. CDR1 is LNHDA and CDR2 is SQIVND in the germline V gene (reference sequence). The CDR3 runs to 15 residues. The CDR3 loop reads CASSSVPGQGNEQFF.

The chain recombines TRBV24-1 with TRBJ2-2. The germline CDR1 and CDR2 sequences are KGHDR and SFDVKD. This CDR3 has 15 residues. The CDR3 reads CATSDLRGSTGELFF.

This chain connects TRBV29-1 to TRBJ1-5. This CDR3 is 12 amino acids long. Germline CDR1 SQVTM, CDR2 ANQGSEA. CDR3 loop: CSVRDSNQPQHF.

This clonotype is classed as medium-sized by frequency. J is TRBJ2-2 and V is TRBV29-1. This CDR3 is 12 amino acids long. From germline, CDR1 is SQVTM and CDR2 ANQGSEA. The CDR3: CSVEYLRGELFF.

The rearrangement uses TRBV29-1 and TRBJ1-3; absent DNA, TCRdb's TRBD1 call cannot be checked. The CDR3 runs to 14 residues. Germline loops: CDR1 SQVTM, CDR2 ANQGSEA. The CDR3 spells CSVEDRGPGNTIYF.

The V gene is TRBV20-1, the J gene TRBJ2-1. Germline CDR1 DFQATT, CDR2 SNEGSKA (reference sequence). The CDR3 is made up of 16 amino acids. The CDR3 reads CSARDSLAGWVNEQFF.

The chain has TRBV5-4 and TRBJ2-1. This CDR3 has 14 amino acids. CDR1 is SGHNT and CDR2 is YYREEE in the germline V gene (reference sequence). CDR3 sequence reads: CASSNSVSYNEQFF.

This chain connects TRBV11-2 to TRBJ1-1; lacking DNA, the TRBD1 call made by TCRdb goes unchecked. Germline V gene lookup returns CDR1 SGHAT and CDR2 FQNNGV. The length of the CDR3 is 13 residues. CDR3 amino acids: CASSSTQGTEAFF. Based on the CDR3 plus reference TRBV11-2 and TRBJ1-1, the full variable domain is EAGVAQSPRYKIIEKRQSVAFWCNPISGHATLYWYQQILGQGPKLLIQFQNNGVVDDSQLPKDRFSAERLKGVDSTLKIQPAKLEDSAVYLCASSSTQGTEAFFGQGTRLTVV.

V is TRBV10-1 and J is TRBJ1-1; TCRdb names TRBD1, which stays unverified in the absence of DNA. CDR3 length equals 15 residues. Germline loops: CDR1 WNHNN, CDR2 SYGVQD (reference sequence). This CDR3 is CASSDLGQGGTEAFF.

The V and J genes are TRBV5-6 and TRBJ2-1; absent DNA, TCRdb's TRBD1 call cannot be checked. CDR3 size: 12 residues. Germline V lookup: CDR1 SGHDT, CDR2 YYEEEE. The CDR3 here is CASSLAWGNEFF.

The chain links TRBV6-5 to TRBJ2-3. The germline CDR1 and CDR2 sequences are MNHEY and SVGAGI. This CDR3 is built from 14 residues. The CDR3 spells CASRYRRSTDTQYF.

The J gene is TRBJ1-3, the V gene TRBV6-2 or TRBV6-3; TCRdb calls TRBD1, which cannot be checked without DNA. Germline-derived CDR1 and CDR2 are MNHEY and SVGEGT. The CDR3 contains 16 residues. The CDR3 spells CASSYLDISSGNTIYF.